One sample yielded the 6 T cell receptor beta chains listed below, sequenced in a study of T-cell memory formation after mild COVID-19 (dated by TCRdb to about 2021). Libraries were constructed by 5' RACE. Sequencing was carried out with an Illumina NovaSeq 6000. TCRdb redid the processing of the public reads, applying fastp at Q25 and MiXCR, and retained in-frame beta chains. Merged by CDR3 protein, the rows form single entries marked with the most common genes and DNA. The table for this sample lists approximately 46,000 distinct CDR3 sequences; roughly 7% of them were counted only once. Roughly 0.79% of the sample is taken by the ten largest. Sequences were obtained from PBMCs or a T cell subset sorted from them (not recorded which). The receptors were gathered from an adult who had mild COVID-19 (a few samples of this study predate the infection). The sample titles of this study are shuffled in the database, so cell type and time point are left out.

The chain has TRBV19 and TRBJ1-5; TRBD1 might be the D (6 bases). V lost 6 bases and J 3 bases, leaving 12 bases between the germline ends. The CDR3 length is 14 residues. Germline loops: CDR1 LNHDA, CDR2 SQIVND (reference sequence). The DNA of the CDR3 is TGTGCCAGTAGAGGGGGGGGCCCCAATCAGCCCCAGCATTTT. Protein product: CASRGGGPNQPQHF.

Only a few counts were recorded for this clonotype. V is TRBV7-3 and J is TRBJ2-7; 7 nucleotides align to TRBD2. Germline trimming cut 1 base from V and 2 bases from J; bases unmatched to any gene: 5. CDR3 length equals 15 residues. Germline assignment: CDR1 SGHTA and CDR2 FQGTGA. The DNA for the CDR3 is TGTGCCAGCAGCTTAAGGGCTAGCGGTGCCTACGAGCAGTACTTC. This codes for CASSLRASGAYEQYF.

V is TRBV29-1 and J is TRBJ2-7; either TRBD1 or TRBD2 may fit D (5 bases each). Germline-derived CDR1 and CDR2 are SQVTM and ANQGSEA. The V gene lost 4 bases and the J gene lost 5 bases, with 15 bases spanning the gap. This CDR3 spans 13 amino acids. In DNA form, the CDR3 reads TGCAGCGTTGTTTCACGGAAGGGACACGAGCAGTACTTC. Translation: CSVVSRKGHEQYF.

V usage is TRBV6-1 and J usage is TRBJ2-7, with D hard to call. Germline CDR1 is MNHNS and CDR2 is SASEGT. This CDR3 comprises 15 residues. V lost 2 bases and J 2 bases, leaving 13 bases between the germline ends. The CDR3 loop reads CASSERHLEAYEQYF. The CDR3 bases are TGTGCCAGCAGTGAAAGACATTTGGAAGCCTACGAGCAGTACTTC.

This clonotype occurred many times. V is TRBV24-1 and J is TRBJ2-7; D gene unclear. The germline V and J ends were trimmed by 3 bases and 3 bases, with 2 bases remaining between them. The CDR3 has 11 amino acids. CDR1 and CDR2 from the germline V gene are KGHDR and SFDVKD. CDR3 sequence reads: CATSDGYEQYF. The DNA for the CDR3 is TGTGCCACCAGTGATGGCTACGAGCAGTACTTC.

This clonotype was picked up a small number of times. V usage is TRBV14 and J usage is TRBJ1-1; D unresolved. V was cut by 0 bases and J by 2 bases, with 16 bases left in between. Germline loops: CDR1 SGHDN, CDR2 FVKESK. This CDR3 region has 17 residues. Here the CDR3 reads CASSQDFVRKINTEAFF. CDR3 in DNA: TGTGCCAGCAGCCAAGACTTCGTACGGAAAATCAACACTGAAGCTTTCTTT.